The clone carrying this TCR beta chain was seen once. This entry belongs to a study of shared clonotypes between healthy human individuals. Profiled with immunoSEQ multiplex PCR; TCRdb holds only in-frame clones, not every one. The data contain about 590,000 clones, nearly 97% of them singletons. CDR3 length equals 17 residues. CDR1 is LNHDA, CDR2 SQIVND, per germline (reference sequence). V lost 4 bases to trimming and J lost 1 base; unmatched junction nucleotides: 9. CD8 cells regarded as naive lacked CD45RO, were positively chosen for CCR7, and omitted terminally differentiated effector memory CD45RA+ cells. None of the donors, who were healthy HIV-negative adults, had recently had acute infections or vaccinations.

The sample was naive CD8+ T cells sorted from blood. The rearrangement links TRBV19 to TRBJ2-1; 8 positions agree with TRBD2. This TCR was sampled from a woman aged 25-40 years in good health. DNA of the CDR3: TGTGCCAGTAGTAGGAGAGGTAGCGGGGCATCCTACAATGAGCAGTTCTTC. It codes for CASSRRGSGASYNEQFF.